Listed below are T cell receptor beta chains from one sample, sequenced in a study of blood T cell repertoires in COVID-19. The data were produced by immunoSEQ multiplex PCR, yet TCRdb's version contains in-frame clones alone and is incomplete. This table holds 150,000 to 200,000 clones, approximately 87% found once. Sequencing was carried out using PBMCs or T cells enriched from blood (not recorded which). The receptors were sampled from a woman in her forties or fifties who had recovered from COVID-19. CDR3s include the opening cysteine and the closing phenylalanine or tryptophan. A D gene is named only where the DNA matches it firmly.

j_call | cdr3_length | v_call | d_call | cdr3_nt | cdr3_aa
TRBJ2-3 | 14 | TRBV3-1/TRBV3-2 | TRBD2 | TGTGCCAGCAGCCAGCGGGGGGTGGTAGATACGCAGTATTTT | CASSQRGVVDTQYF
TRBJ2-1 | 13 | TRBV24-1 | TRBD2 | TGTGCCACCAGTGCACGGGGGGGGGATGAGCAGTTCTTC | CATSARGGDEQFF
TRBJ2-5 | 14 | TRBV5-6 | . | TGTGCCAGCAGCTCGACAGGTTTGGAAGAGACCCAGTACTTC | CASSSTGLEETQYF
TRBJ2-3 | 13 | TRBV6-5 | . | TGTGCCACCGTGGCCGGGGGAAAAGATACGCAGTATTTT | CATVAGGKDTQYF
TRBJ1-4 | 17 | TRBV10-3 | . | TGTGCCATCAGTGGAGGCTCAGGGGCTCCTTCTAATGAAAAACTGTTTTTT | CAISGGSGAPSNEKLFF
TRBJ2-3 | 12 | TRBV3-1/TRBV3-2 | . | TGTGCCAGCAGCCCGGGCACAGATACGCAGTATTTT | CASSPGTDTQYF
TRBJ1-2 | 14 | TRBV6-1 | . | TGTGCCAGCAGGGAAGGGACAACTAACTATGGCTACACCTTC | CASREGTTNYGYTF
TRBJ2-4 | 12 | TRBV3-1/TRBV3-2 | . | TGTGCCAGCAGCCAAGGGACAATCAATCAGTACTTC | CASSQGTINQYF
TRBJ1-1 | 14 | TRBV9 | . | TGTGCCAGCTCGACAGAGAGTATGAACACTGAAGCTTTCTTT | CASSTESMNTEAFF
TRBJ1-1 | 14 | TRBV5-4 | . | TGTGCCAGCAGCATCAGGGCGACGAACACTGAAGCTTTCTTT | CASSIRATNTEAFF